This T cell receptor (beta chain) was captured by sequencing in a study of blood T cells in healthy people across ages. General study points: PBMCs went unsorted, and a conclusive naive versus antigen-experienced comparison was therefore prevented.

Trimming took 5 bases from V and 5 from J; bases not matched to a gene: 5. Germline assignment: CDR1 SQVTM and CDR2 ANQGSEA. The CDR3 length is 13 residues. Next came a second PCR, run for about 7 to 11 cycles, which used a sample-barcoded 5' primer along with a J-beta primer mix. Each cDNA molecule, via a template-switch adaptor with 12 random nucleotides, was tagged. TCRdb re-derived calls from the 5' RACE reads in MiXCR, one entry per CDR3 protein. The repertoire includes 1.8 million or so distinct CDR3 sequences, around 40% of them detected once, and 23% sits in the top ten. Details on this clonotype: Its antigen is undetermined.

Sequencing was performed on blood. The genes are TRBV29-1 and TRBJ2-1; 8 bases line up with TRBD1. This TCR derives from a human donor in good health. CDR3 sequence reads: CSVFSTGDNEQFF. CDR3 coding DNA: TGCAGCGTTTTCTCGACAGGGGACAATGAGCAGTTCTTC.